This TCR beta chain comes out of a study of T cell responses to AZD1222 COVID-19 vaccine. Per the germline V gene, CDR1 is SGHTA and CDR2 is FQGNSA. Trimming pared 5 bases from V and 8 bases from J, leaving 15 bases between. The CDR3 totals 14 residues. This clone was seen just once. The antigen remains unidentified. Points from the study as a whole: A reported finding is that nearly half of spike-specific TCRs target unmutated variant regions.

Assay used: immunoSEQ multiplex PCR; TCRdb lists only in-frame clones, some missing. The sample lists about 140,000 clones, 90% occurring once. Material: peripheral blood, obtained on day 0 of AZD1222 vaccination. The source is an adult in good health. This chain connects TRBV7-2 to TRBJ1-4; weak D call: TRBD1 (5 bases). The CDR3 bases are TGTGCCAGCAGCCGCGACAGAGTATCAGAAAAACTGTTTTTT. It encodes CASSRDRVSEKLFF. Supplemented by reference TRBV7-2 and TRBJ1-4, the full variable domain reads GAGVSQSPSNKVTEKGKDVELRCDPISGHTALYWYRQSLGQGLEFLIYFQGNSAPDKSGLPSDRFSAERTGGSVSTLTIQRTQQEDSAVYLCASSRDRVSEKLFFGSGTQLSVL.